The clone carrying this TCR beta chain has ten or more counts. As yet, its antigen is unknown. The study drew donors from healthy Caucasian individuals in Russia aged roughly 6 to 90. This specimen belongs to a study of blood T cells in healthy people across ages. Whole-study findings and limits: The study found TCR beta diversity correlated strongly with naive T cell percentage.

The V and J ends lost 0 bases and 8 bases respectively, with 12 bases between them. The CDR3 is 14 amino acids. Germline V CDR1 and CDR2: MGHRA, YSYEKL. Together with a sample-barcoded 5' primer, a J-beta primer mix was included in a second PCR lasting 7 to 11 cycles. TCRdb processed the 5' RACE reads anew with MiXCR; each CDR3 protein has one entry. The data contain fewer than 2,000,000 distinct CDR3 sequences, about 35% of them singletons. The V gene is TRBV4-1, the J gene TRBJ2-3; D unresolved. The clonotype comes from a woman between 25 and 40 years old in good health. Sequencing was carried out using blood. The CDR3 DNA reads as TGCGCCAGCAGCCAAGATAGCTTGCTGCCTACGCAGTATTTT. As protein: CASSQDSLLPTQYF.